This entry lists 5 T cell receptor beta chains sequenced from one sample in a study of CD8+ T cells in alopecia areata. Extracted RNA was reverse transcribed into cDNA, the sequencing template. TCRdb's table, derived via immunoSEQ multiplex PCR, lists solely in-frame clones and lacks some. The repertoire holds over 85,000 clones, with over 40% as singletons. Input material: CD4+ T cells sorted from blood. These receptors came from a human donor with alopecia areata.

J is TRBJ2-1 and V is TRBV11-2, with D possibly being TRBD2 (6 bases). V shed 5 bases and J shed 0 bases, with 14 bases lying between them. Germline assignment: CDR1 SGHAT and CDR2 FQNNGV. The CDR3 is 16 amino acids. The CDR3: CASSPGAGSSYNEQFF. The DNA of the CDR3 is TGTGCCAGCAGCCCCGGGGCGGGGAGCTCCTACAATGAGCAGTTCTTC.

Concerning this clone: Its ends do not fully match the called genes, so a read error is possible. V is TRBV7-9 and J is TRBJ2-6; the D is unclear. Germline CDR1 reads SEHNR; CDR2 reads FQNEAQ (reference sequence). The CDR3 spans 17 residues. CDR3 nucleotide sequence: TGTGCCAACAGCGACCAGGACGGAAGCTCTGGGGCCAACGTCCTGACTTTC. As protein: CANSDQDGSSGANVLTF.

The chain uses TRBV2 and TRBJ2-5; a weak D match, TRBD2 (5 bases). Trimming left V 6 bases short and J 4 bases short, with 9 bases between. In germline, CDR1 is SNHLY, CDR2 FYNNEI. The CDR3 has 12 residues. CDR3 DNA sequence: TGTGCCAGCAGGGCGGGCGGAGAGACCCAGTACTTC. Encoded protein: CASRAGGETQYF. Full variable domain (outside the CDR3, taken from reference TRBV2 and TRBJ2-5): EPEVTQTPSHQVTQMGQEVILRCVPISNHLYFYWYRQILGQKVEFLVSFYNNEISEKSEIFDDQFSVERPDGSNFTLKIRSTKLEDSAMYFCASRAGGETQYFGPGTRLLVL.

V usage is TRBV9 and J usage is TRBJ2-3; 8 bases are a match to TRBD1. The junction had 4 bases not matched to a gene; V was cut back by 2 bases and J by 2 bases. Germline values: CDR1 SGDLS, CDR2 YYNGEE. This CDR3 has 15 amino acids. For the CDR3, the DNA is TGTGCCAGCAGCGTTACGGGACAGGTCACAGATACGCAGTATTTT. It is translated as CASSVTGQVTDTQYF.

The CDR3 reads CASRPDYNNEQFF. CDR3 DNA: TGTGCCAGCAGGCCGGACTACAACAATGAGCAGTTCTTC. This chain links TRBV2 with TRBJ2-1; maybe TRBD2 (6 bases). This CDR3 region has 13 residues. Germline lookup yields CDR1 SNHLY and CDR2 FYNNEI. V was trimmed by 6 bases and J by 5 bases, leaving 11 bases between them.